This TCR beta chain was documented in a study of T cell responses to AZD1222 COVID-19 vaccine. Only in-frame clones appear in the TCRdb table, and some are missing; sequencing was by immunoSEQ multiplex PCR. The sample shows some 84,000 clones, around nine tenths of them seen only once. In germline, CDR1 is SEHNR, CDR2 FQNEAQ (reference sequence). This CDR3 is 13 amino acids long. Deletions cut 6 bases from V and 1 base from J, with 9 bases between. The genes are TRBV7-9 and TRBJ1-1, with D perhaps matching TRBD1 (5 bases). The specimen was peripheral blood, collected on day 0 of AZD1222 vaccination. The receptor was isolated from an adult in good health. This CDR3 is CASRRGTNTEAFF. As DNA, the CDR3 is TGTGCCAGCAGGAGGGGTACGAACACTGAAGCTTTCTTT. Drawing the rest from reference TRBV7-9 and TRBJ1-1, the complete variable domain is DTGVSQNPRHKITKRGQNVTFRCDPISEHNRLYWYRQTLGQGPEFLTYFQNEAQLEKSRLLSDRFSAERPKGSFSTLEIQRTEQGDSAMYLCASRRGTNTEAFFGQGTRLTVV.